The source of this TCR beta chain is a study of blood T cell repertoires in COVID-19. CDR1 SNHLY and CDR2 FYNNEI come from the germline V gene. The germline V and J ends were trimmed by 3 bases and 7 bases, with 9 bases remaining between them. The CDR3 consists of 13 residues. This table comes from immunoSEQ multiplex PCR, and its TCRdb copy is limited to in-frame clones, with some not included. This sample carries around 270,000 clones, roughly 84% of them seen once, and the ten largest clones take 4.2%. This receptor was taken from a man aged 55 to 70 with acute or convalescent COVID-19. The sample taken for sequencing was peripheral blood. This rearrangement joins TRBV2 to TRBJ1-4; possible D gene TRBD1, 5 bases. CDR3 sequence (DNA): TGTGCCAGCAGTGATGGCAGGGTTGAAAAACTGTTTTTT. This codes for CASSDGRVEKLFF.